This T cell receptor beta chain came from a study of blood T cell repertoires in COVID-19. About the research overall: Acute and convalescent COVID-19 samples came from the United States, Italy and Spain. T cells, B-cell-depleted T cells, or PBMCs supplied cDNA or gDNA.

This clone came up once. Seattle cases were enrolled at active infection and followed longitudinally. V lost 2 bases to trimming and J lost 4 bases; unmatched junction nucleotides: 8. From germline, CDR1 is GTSNPN and CDR2 SVGIG (reference sequence). The CDR3 contains 16 residues. The repertoire was sequenced with immunoSEQ multiplex PCR; TCRdb's copy has only in-frame clones and lacks some. The repertoire holds under 95,000 clones, with roughly 85% as singletons. The genes are TRBV30 and TRBJ1-6; 7 bases map to TRBD1. This sequence was found in a man aged 45-60 years with COVID-19, enrolled during active disease. Sequencing input: peripheral blood. The DNA for the CDR3 is TGTGCCTGGAGTCGACAGGGCCTGGGGTATAATTCACCCCTCCACTTT. Amino acid sequence: CAWSRQGLGYNSPLHF.